The present TCR beta chain was sequenced within a study of blood T cell repertoires in COVID-19. Study overall: Samples representing acute and convalescent COVID-19 were sourced from the United States, Italy and Spain. Sample material is recorded as cDNA or gDNA derived from T cells, B-cell-depleted T cells, or PBMCs.

CDR1 is SNHLY, CDR2 FYNNEI, per germline. The V segment lost 5 bases and the J segment 0 bases; nucleotides outside the gene matches: 10. The CDR3 has 16 residues. Authors' processing steps: Estimation of nucleated cell counts relied on the amplification of reference gene primers. The repertoire was sequenced with immunoSEQ multiplex PCR; TCRdb's copy has only in-frame clones and lacks some. The DNA was the basis for D and trimming; V, J and clone size are from that table. Of over 300,000 clones listed, roughly 89% are singletons. The rearrangement joins TRBV2 to TRBJ2-7; 7 bases align to TRBD2. Sequencing used peripheral blood. This TCR came from a man aged 18 to 30 with active or convalescent COVID-19. The CDR3: CASSPGLAAYSYEQYF. The CDR3 DNA is TGTGCCAGCAGTCCGGGGCTAGCGGCTTACTCCTACGAGCAGTACTTC.